The 19 T cell receptor beta chains reported below all come from one sample, sequenced in a study of cytomegalovirus exposure and HLA in healthy donors. Libraries were prepared by immunoSEQ multiplex PCR; TCRdb keeps only in-frame clonotypes and omits some of them. The sample has some 150,000 clones, roughly nine tenths seen once. Material for sequencing was PBMCs. These receptors came from a young man in good health and CMV-seropositive.

The rearrangement joins TRBV7-9 to TRBJ1-5; D gene unclear. CDR3 length equals 13 residues. CDR1 is SEHNR and CDR2 is FQNEAQ in the germline V gene (reference sequence). V was pared by 6 bases and J by 2 bases, with 8 bases between. The CDR3 spells CASSSVGNQPQHF. The CDR3 nucleotides read TGTGCCAGCAGTTCCGTTGGCAATCAGCCCCAGCATTTT.

The V call is TRBV18, the J call TRBJ2-2, with TRBD1 identical over 7 bases. The CDR3 runs to 14 residues. Germline CDR1 KGHSH, CDR2 LQKENI. Trimming removed 6 bases from V and 3 bases from J; junction bases left unmatched: 4. The CDR3, as DNA: TGTGCCAGCTCCCCGGGACAGCACACCGGGGAGCTGTTTTTT. Translation gives CASSPGQHTGELFF. The variable domain in full, completed from reference TRBV18 and TRBJ2-2, reads NAGVMQNPRHLVRRRGQEARLRCSPMKGHSHVYWYRQLPEEGLKFMVYLQKENIIDESGMPKERFSAEFPKEGPSILRIQQVVRGDSAAYFCASSPGQHTGELFFGEGSRLTVL.

V and J are TRBV30 and TRBJ2-5; D gene ambiguous. Per the germline V gene, CDR1 is GTSNPN and CDR2 is SVGIG (reference sequence). V was shortened by 4 bases and J by 1 base, with 10 bases between the two germline ends. The CDR3 extends over 13 amino acids. The CDR3 protein is CAWIPAAQETQYF. The CDR3 DNA reads as TGTGCCTGGATACCCGCGGCCCAAGAGACCCAGTACTTC.

The chain has TRBV9 and TRBJ2-7; 9 bases align to TRBD2. The CDR3 sequence is 15 residues long. V lost 4 bases and J lost 5; bases outside the gene matches: 10. Germline CDR1 is SGDLS and CDR2 is YYNGEE. CDR3 loop: CASSSSGARLHEQYF. The CDR3 nucleotides read TGTGCCAGCAGCTCTAGCGGGGCGCGTCTTCACGAGCAGTACTTC.

This chain joins TRBV5-6 and TRBJ2-7; 7 bases fit TRBD1. The CDR3 spans 14 residues. Germline V lookup: CDR1 SGHDT, CDR2 YYEEEE. Trimming removed 3 bases from V and 2 bases from J; junction bases left unmatched: 5. For the CDR3, the DNA is TGTGCCAGCAGCTCGACCGGGACAGCCTACGAGCAGTACTTC. Protein sequence: CASSSTGTAYEQYF.

V gene TRBV7-8 combines with J gene TRBJ2-7; TRBD1 agrees at 9 bases. With V trimmed by 3 bases and J by 4 bases, 7 bases remained unmatched. The CDR3 length is 15 residues. Germline values: CDR1 SGHVS, CDR2 FQNEAQ. For the CDR3, the DNA is TGTGCCAGCAGCTTGGGACAGGGTAGTGTATACGAGCAGTACTTC. Its protein product is CASSLGQGSVYEQYF.

V gene TRBV15 combines with J gene TRBJ2-7, with unresolved D. Germline assignment: CDR1 LNHNV and CDR2 YYDKDF (reference sequence). The ends were cut back, 4 bases at V and 6 bases at J, with 19 bases in the middle. The CDR3 loop spans 15 amino acids. The CDR3 is CATSKVFWVLGEQYF. CDR3 coding DNA: TGTGCCACCAGCAAAGTCTTTTGGGTCCTAGGCGAGCAGTACTTC. Supplemented by reference TRBV15 and TRBJ2-7, the full variable domain reads DAMVIQNPRYQVTQFGKPVTLSCSQTLNHNVMYWYQQKSSQAPKLLFHYYDKDFNNEADTPDNFQSRRPNTSFCFLDIRSPGLGDTAMYLCATSKVFWVLGEQYFGPGTRLTVT.

V and J are TRBV27 and TRBJ1-2; D ambiguous. V gave up 6 bases and J gave up 8 bases, with 22 bases separating them. The CDR3 has 15 residues. CDR1 is MNHEY and CDR2 is SMNVEV in the germline V gene (reference sequence). Here the CDR3 DNA reads TGTGCCAGCAGCATCCGCCCCGAGGCTCTATCAGGCTACACCTTC. Translation gives CASSIRPEALSGYTF.

The chain is built from TRBV10-3 and TRBJ2-1; TRBD1 matches 8 bases. Germline V gene lookup returns CDR1 ENHRY and CDR2 SYGVKD. The CDR3 runs to 14 residues. The V and J ends lost 6 bases and 5 bases, in that order; junction bases with no gene match: 6. CDR3 coding DNA: TGTGCCATCAGAACAGGGGGAGCCGACAATGAGCAGTTCTTC. It codes for CAIRTGGADNEQFF.

This chain uses TRBV28 with TRBJ2-2; 14 positions agree with TRBD2. Germline CDR1 is MDHEN and CDR2 is SYDVKM. The CDR3 has 15 amino acids. V dropped 5 bases and J dropped 7; count of bases not matched to a gene: 3. The CDR3 protein is CASSRLAGGHGELFF. The DNA for the CDR3 is TGTGCCAGCAGTCGACTAGCGGGAGGGCACGGGGAGCTGTTTTTT.

The V gene is TRBV30, the J gene TRBJ1-1, with D possibly being TRBD1 (5 bases). This CDR3 is built from 13 residues. Germline CDR1 is GTSNPN and CDR2 is SVGIG (reference sequence). V was clipped by 5 bases and J by 1 base, with 11 bases between them. The CDR3 here is CAWGKTGNTEAFF. For the CDR3, the DNA is TGTGCCTGGGGGAAAACAGGGAACACTGAAGCTTTCTTT.

In this sample, this clone turned up a few times. The genes are TRBV4-1 and TRBJ1-5, with 12 nucleotides matching TRBD1. The CDR3 loop spans 15 amino acids. V lost 4 bases, J lost 5 bases, and 3 bases stayed unmatched. Germline V gene data show CDR1 as MGHRA and CDR2 as YSYEKL. CDR3 sequence reads: CASSPGTGGYQPQHF. As DNA, the CDR3 is TGCGCCAGCAGCCCCGGGACAGGGGGCTATCAGCCCCAGCATTTT.

The J gene is TRBJ2-6, the V gene TRBV18; 13 positions match TRBD2. The CDR3 totals 17 residues. Trimming removed 6 bases from V and 1 base from J; junction bases left unmatched: 3. Germline assignment: CDR1 KGHSH and CDR2 LQKENI. The CDR3 here is CASSRTSGSSGANVLTF. The CDR3 region has the DNA TGTGCCAGCTCGAGGACTAGCGGGAGTTCTGGGGCCAACGTCCTGACTTTC.

A single count supports this clone. The chain uses TRBV7-9 and TRBJ1-2; D call uncertain. The V gene's germline CDR1 is SEHNR and CDR2 FQNEAQ (reference sequence). The CDR3 covers 14 residues. The germline V and J ends were trimmed by 3 bases and 10 bases, with 18 bases remaining between them. In DNA, the CDR3 is TGTGCCAGCAGCTTTATTTCCTCCCTCCAGGTCTACACCTTC. Translating gives CASSFISSLQVYTF.

The gene calls are TRBV19 and TRBJ2-2, with D possibly being TRBD2 (6 bases). The CDR3 length is 14 residues. The germline V gene encodes CDR1 LNHDA and CDR2 SQIVND (reference sequence). The ends were cut back, 3 bases at V and 5 bases at J, with 10 bases in the middle. CDR3 DNA: TGTGCCAGTAGTATCCACGGGGGAACCGGGGAGCTGTTTTTT. Its translation is CASSIHGGTGELFF.

This clone was counted once. The rearrangement uses TRBV9 and TRBJ1-4; 7 bases map to TRBD1. Germline V gives CDR1 SGDLS, CDR2 YYNGEE. Trimming cost V 3 bases and J 8 bases; bases outside gene matches: 10. This CDR3 contains 15 residues. The CDR3 protein is CASSAAGQNGEKLFF. The CDR3 DNA reads TGTGCCAGCAGCGCCGCGGGACAGAATGGGGAAAAACTGTTTTTT.

The chain recombines TRBV7-2 with TRBJ1-2; tentatively, D is TRBD1 (6 bases). Germline V gene lookup returns CDR1 SGHTA and CDR2 FQGNSA. Trimming cost V 2 bases and J 4 bases, with 14 bases left between them. CDR3 length: 15 residues. CDR3 coding DNA: TGTGCCAGCAGCTTATATCCGAGGACAGTCTATGGCTACACCTTC. Translation: CASSLYPRTVYGYTF.

CDR3 sequence: CASSVSTSGNTGELFF. In DNA, the CDR3 is TGTGCCAGCAGCGTATCGACTAGCGGTAACACCGGGGAGCTGTTTTTT. The rearrangement joins TRBV9 to TRBJ2-2, with TRBD2 identical over 9 bases. Unmatched junction bases numbered 3, after V lost 1 base and J lost 2 bases. The CDR3 consists of 16 residues. Per germline, CDR1 SGDLS and CDR2 YYNGEE.

CDR3 DNA: TGTGCCAGCAGCCAGGACAGGGACTATGCAGGGTTGGAGACCCAGTACTTC. Its translation: CASSQDRDYAGLETQYF. The rearrangement uses TRBV4-2 and TRBJ2-5, with D perhaps matching TRBD1 (8 bases). The CDR3 is 17 amino acids. The V end lost 3 bases, the J end lost 5 bases, and 22 bases lay between the germline ends. The V gene's germline CDR1 is LGHNA and CDR2 YNFKEQ.